This entry features one T cell receptor beta chain sequence. The assay was immunoSEQ multiplex PCR, and TCRdb's table has in-frame clones only and misses some. The profile covers 60,000 to 70,000 clones, with approximately 79% appearing a single time and around 5.8% taken by the ten largest. Germline V gene lookup returns CDR1 KGHSH and CDR2 LQKENI. There are 14 residues in the CDR3. Trimming cost V 2 bases and J 2 bases, with 9 bases left between them. This entry comes from a study of blood T cell repertoires in COVID-19. Study details: PBMCs, B-cell-depleted T cells, or T cells provided the cDNA or gDNA that made up the material.

The sequence was obtained from an older woman with acute or convalescent COVID-19. The sequenced material came from peripheral blood. The chain uses TRBV18 and TRBJ2-5; D ambiguous. CDR3 residues: CASSPNERQETQYF. The CDR3 nucleotides read TGTGCCAGCTCACCAAACGAGAGGCAAGAGACCCAGTACTTC.